Listed below are T cell receptor beta chains from one sample, sequenced in a study of CD8 T cells in ankylosing spondylitis. TCRdb redid the calling of the 5' RACE reads with MiXCR, one entry per CDR3 protein. The profile covers about 360,000 distinct CDR3 sequences, with approximately 22% appearing a single time and 13% taken by the ten largest. The sequencing sample was made of blood, either unsorted or a sorted T cell fraction (not recorded which). Receptors were obtained from a male donor with ankylosing spondylitis or in good health (not recorded which). CDR3s include the opening cysteine and the closing phenylalanine or tryptophan. D genes are given only for firm matches. Expanded clones are given a class, and other clones once, few, many or no size at all.

v_call	clone_size	j_call	d_call	cdr3_nt	cdr3_aa
TRBV3-1	many	TRBJ2-7	.	TGTGCCAGCAGCCCTCCGAACTCCTACGAGCAGTACTTC	CASSPPNSYEQYF
TRBV28	.	TRBJ2-3	.	TGTGCCAGCAGTTTATTCCAGCGGGCCAAGTCCACAGATACGCAGTATTTT	CASSLFQRAKSTDTQYF
TRBV30	once	TRBJ2-3	.	TGTGCCTGGAGTGGCGGGGGCACAGATACGCAGTATTTT	CAWSGGGTDTQYF
TRBV9	.	TRBJ2-1	.	TGTGCCAGCAGCCCAGAGGTGACCTACCCCGAGTCCTTC	CASSPEVTYPESF
TRBV12-3/TRBV12-4	many	TRBJ2-7	.	TGTGCCAGCAGTTTAGGTTCTCTGGAGGAGCAGTACTTC	CASSLGSLEEQYF
TRBV7-6	.	TRBJ2-1	.	TGTGCCAGCAGCTCGACGGAGGGACAGCTGAGCTCCTACAATGAGCAGTTCTTC	CASSSTEGQLSSYNEQFF
TRBV27	.	TRBJ2-7	TRBD1	TGTGCCAGCAGTTCCGAGACAGGGCTTCGTAAATACGAGCAGTACTTC	CASSSETGLRKYEQYF
TRBV6-1	.	TRBJ1-2	TRBD1	TGTGCCAGCAGCAAGGACAGGGGGCTTCGTGGCTACACCTTC	CASSKDRGLRGYTF
TRBV29-1	.	TRBJ1-3	.	TGCAGCGTTGTCCAGGAATTGAATGGAAACACCATATATTTT	CSVVQELNGNTIYF
TRBV20-1	few	TRBJ2-7	TRBD1	TGCAGTGCTAGTAAGGGGGCCGAGCAGTACTTC	CSASKGAEQYF
TRBV20-1	few	TRBJ1-1	.	TGCAGTGCTAGCGAAACCGGACATTGGAACACTGAAGCTTTCTTT	CSASETGHWNTEAFF
TRBV7-8	few	TRBJ2-1	TRBD2	TGTGCCAGCAGCTTCCAACTAGCGGACTCCTACAATGAGCAGTTCTTC	CASSFQLADSYNEQFF
TRBV6-1	.	TRBJ2-7	.	TGTGCCACTTCGCCGAGGCTAAGCTCCTACGAGCAGTACTTC	CATSPRLSSYEQYF
TRBV20-1	.	TRBJ2-7	TRBD1	TGCAGTGCTAGGGGGGACAGCTACGAGCAGTACTTC	CSARGDSYEQYF
TRBV10-3	few	TRBJ2-3	TRBD1	TGTGCCACCCATATACAAACAGGGGCCACAGATACGCAGTATTTT	CATHIQTGATDTQYF
TRBV25-1	.	TRBJ2-5	.	TGTGCCAGCAGTGAATATGTGGACACCCAAGAGACCCAGTACTTC	CASSEYVDTQETQYF
TRBV4-1	.	TRBJ2-5	TRBD2	TGCGCCAGCAGCCAAGAAGTGGGACTAGCGGGGGACGACCAAGAGACCCAGTACTTC	CASSQEVGLAGDDQETQYF
TRBV24-1	.	TRBJ2-2	TRBD1	TGTGCCACCAGTAATCCGGGGACAGCCGGCACCGGGGAGCTGTTTTTT	CATSNPGTAGTGELFF
TRBV7-8	few	TRBJ2-1	.	TGTGCCAGCAGCGCGGGACACCCAAATAACCATGAGCAGTTCTTC	CASSAGHPNNHEQFF
TRBV29-1	few	TRBJ2-7	.	TGCAGCGTTGAACAGGGGGGTCCCTCCTACGAGCAGTACTTC	CSVEQGGPSYEQYF
TRBV28	few	TRBJ2-5	.	TGTGCCAGCAGTAGGACGGGGAGGAGGGAGACCCAGTACTTC	CASSRTGRRETQYF
TRBV12-3/TRBV12-4	few	TRBJ2-2	.	TGTGCCAGCAGCCCGTGGCAGGGATCCACCGGGGAGCTGTTTTTT	CASSPWQGSTGELFF
TRBV12-3/TRBV12-4	few	TRBJ2-2	.	TGTGCCAGCAGTTTTAGGGTGGCCGGGGAGCTGTTTTTT	CASSFRVAGELFF
TRBV20-1	.	TRBJ1-1	TRBD1	TGCAGTGCTAGAGATCTGGACAGGCTGGCTGAAGCTTTCTTT	CSARDLDRLAEAFF
TRBV6-4	.	TRBJ2-2	.	TGTGCCAGCATGGTCAGAAGCCGAAAGAACACCGGGGAGCTGTTTTTT	CASMVRSRKNTGELFF
TRBV12-3/TRBV12-4	.	TRBJ2-7	.	TGTGCCAGCAAAACCGGGACGGGAAACTACGAGCAGTACTTC	CASKTGTGNYEQYF
TRBV13	.	TRBJ2-7	TRBD1	TGTGCCAGCAGCCCCGGACAGGACGAGCAGTACTTC	CASSPGQDEQYF
TRBV7-3	.	TRBJ2-2	TRBD1	TGTGCCAGCAGGAAGGGGGCGAGCGGGGAGCTGTTTTTT	CASRKGASGELFF
TRBV5-1	few	TRBJ2-1	.	TGCGCCAGCAGCCAAGGACGTAGGACAACCTACAATGAGCAGTTCTTC	CASSQGRRTTYNEQFF
TRBV30	few	TRBJ2-7	.	TGTGCCTGGAGTGGTACTGGGCCCAGGGGCCCCCACTTC	CAWSGTGPRGPHF
TRBV4-1	.	TRBJ2-1	TRBD2	TGCGCCAGCAGCCACCATCGGGGCGGGGGGGCTAATGAGCAGTTCTTC	CASSHHRGGGANEQFF
TRBV4-1	few	TRBJ2-5	.	TGCGCCAGCAGCCAAGTTCCCGGCTTAGAGACCCAGTACTTC	CASSQVPGLETQYF
TRBV30	.	TRBJ2-5	.	TGTGCCGTGCAGGTCAGATTCCAAGAGACCCAGTACTTC	CAVQVRFQETQYF
TRBV12-3/TRBV12-4	.	TRBJ2-7	.	TGTACCAGCAGTTCCGACCTCGCGTGGGGTGTGAGACCCTACGAGCAGTACTTC	CTSSSDLAWGVRPYEQYF
TRBV7-9	.	TRBJ2-3	TRBD1	TGTGCCAGCAGCTTATTGGCAGGGACAGGGATGACAGATACGCAGTATTTT	CASSLLAGTGMTDTQYF
TRBV2	few	TRBJ2-2	.	TGTGCCAGCACCCAAGCGGCGGGGCCGAACACCGGGGAGCTGTTTTTT	CASTQAAGPNTGELFF
TRBV5-6	few	TRBJ2-4	.	TGTGCCAGCAGCTTGGGGGCGCTAGCCAAAAACATTCAGTACTTC	CASSLGALAKNIQYF
TRBV4-1	.	TRBJ2-7	.	TGCGCCAGCAGCCAACTTCAGGTCCCGTCTTCGAGGGGCGAGCAGTACTTC	CASSQLQVPSSRGEQYF
TRBV18	.	TRBJ2-1	.	TGTGCCAGCTCACCCAAGGACAGCTATGAGCAGTTCTTC	CASSPKDSYEQFF
TRBV6-5	.	TRBJ2-5	TRBD2	TGTGCCAGCAGTTACCTAGCGGGGGCGCAAGAGACCCAGTACTTC	CASSYLAGAQETQYF
TRBV10-2	few	TRBJ1-1	.	TGCGCCAGCCGGGAATCGGGGACTGAAGCTTTCTTT	CASRESGTEAFF
TRBV7-9	.	TRBJ2-7	.	TGTGCCAGCAGCCCAAGACAGTTATACGAGCAGTACTTC	CASSPRQLYEQYF